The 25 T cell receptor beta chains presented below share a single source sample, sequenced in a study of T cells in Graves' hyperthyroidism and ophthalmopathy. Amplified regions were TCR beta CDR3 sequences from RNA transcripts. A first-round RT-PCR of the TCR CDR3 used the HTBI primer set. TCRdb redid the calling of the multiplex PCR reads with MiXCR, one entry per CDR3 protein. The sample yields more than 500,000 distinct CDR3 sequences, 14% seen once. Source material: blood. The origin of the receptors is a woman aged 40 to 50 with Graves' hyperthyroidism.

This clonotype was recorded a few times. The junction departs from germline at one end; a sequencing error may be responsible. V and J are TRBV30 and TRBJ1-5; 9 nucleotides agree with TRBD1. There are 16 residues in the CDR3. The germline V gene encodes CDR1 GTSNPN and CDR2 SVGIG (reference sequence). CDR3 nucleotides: TGCGCCTGGAGTCCCTTAAATACAGGGGGCCGGCAGCCCCAGCATTTT. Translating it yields CAWSPLNTGGRQPQHF. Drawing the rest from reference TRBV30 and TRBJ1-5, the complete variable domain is SQTIHQWPATLVQPVGSPLSLECTVEGTSNPNLYWYRQAAGRGLQLLFYSVGIGQISSEVPQNLSASRPQDRQFILSSKKLLLSDSGFYLCAWSPLNTGGRQPQHFGDGTRLSIL.

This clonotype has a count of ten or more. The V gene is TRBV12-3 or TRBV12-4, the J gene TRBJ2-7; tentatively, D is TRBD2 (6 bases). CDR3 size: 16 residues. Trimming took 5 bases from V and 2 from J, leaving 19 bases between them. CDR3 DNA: TGTGCCAGCAGTGCGCGGGCGGGACTCACAACCTACGAGCAGTACTTC. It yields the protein CASSARAGLTTYEQYF.

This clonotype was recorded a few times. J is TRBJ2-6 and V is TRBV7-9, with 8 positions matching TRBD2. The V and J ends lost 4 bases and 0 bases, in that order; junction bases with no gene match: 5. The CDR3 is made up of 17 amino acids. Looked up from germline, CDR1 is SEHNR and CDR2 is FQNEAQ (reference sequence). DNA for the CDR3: TGTGCCAGCAGCTGGGTGGGACTAGACTCTGGGGCCAACGTCCTGACTTTC. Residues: CASSWVGLDSGANVLTF.

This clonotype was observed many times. The CDR3 DNA sequence: TGCAGTGCTAGAAACAGGCAGAACACCGGGGAGCTGTTTTTT. It codes for CSARNRQNTGELFF. This sequence joins TRBV20-1 and TRBJ2-2, with a possible D match to TRBD1 (5 bases). Germline V gives CDR1 DFQATT, CDR2 SNEGSKA (reference sequence). This CDR3 has 14 residues. V dropped 2 bases and J dropped 1 base, with 8 bases sitting between them.

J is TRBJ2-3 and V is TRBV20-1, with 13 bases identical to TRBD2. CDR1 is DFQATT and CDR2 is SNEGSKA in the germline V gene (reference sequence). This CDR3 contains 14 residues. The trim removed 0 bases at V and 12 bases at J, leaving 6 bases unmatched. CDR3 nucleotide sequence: TGCAGTGCTAGAGACACTAGCGGGAGGGCCCAACAGTATTTT. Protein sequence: CSARDTSGRAQQYF.

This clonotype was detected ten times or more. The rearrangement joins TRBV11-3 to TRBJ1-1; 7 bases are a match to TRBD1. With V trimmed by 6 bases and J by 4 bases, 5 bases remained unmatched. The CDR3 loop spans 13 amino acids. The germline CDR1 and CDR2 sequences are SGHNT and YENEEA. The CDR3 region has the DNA TGTGCCAGCAGTCAGGGGACAGCCACTGAAGCTTTCTTT. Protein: CASSQGTATEAFF.

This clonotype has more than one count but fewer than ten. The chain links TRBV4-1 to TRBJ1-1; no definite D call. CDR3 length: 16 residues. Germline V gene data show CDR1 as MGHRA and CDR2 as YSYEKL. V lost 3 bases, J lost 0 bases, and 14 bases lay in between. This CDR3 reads CASSHYAGDMNTEAFF. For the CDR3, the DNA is TGCGCCAGCAGCCATTACGCCGGGGATATGAACACTGAAGCTTTCTTT.

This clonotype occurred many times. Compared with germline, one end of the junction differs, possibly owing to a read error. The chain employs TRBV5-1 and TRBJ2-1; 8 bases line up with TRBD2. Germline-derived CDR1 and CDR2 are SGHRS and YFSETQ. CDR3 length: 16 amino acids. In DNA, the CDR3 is TGTGCCAGCAGCTTAGGCGGGACTAGCTCCTACAATGAGCAGTTCTTC. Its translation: CASSLGGTSSYNEQFF.

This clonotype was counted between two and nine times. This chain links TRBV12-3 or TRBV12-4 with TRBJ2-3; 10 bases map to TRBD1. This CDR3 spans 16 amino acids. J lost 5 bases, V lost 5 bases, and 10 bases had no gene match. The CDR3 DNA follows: TGTGCCAGCAGTCCGCGGACAGGGGGGCTTCGAGATACGCAGTATTTT. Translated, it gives CASSPRTGGLRDTQYF.

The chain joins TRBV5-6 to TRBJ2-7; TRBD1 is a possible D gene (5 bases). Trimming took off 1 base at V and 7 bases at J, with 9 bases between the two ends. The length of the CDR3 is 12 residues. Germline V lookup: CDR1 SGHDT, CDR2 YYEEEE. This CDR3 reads CASSLIREEQYF. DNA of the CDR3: TGTGCCAGCAGCTTGATCAGGGAAGAGCAGTACTTC.

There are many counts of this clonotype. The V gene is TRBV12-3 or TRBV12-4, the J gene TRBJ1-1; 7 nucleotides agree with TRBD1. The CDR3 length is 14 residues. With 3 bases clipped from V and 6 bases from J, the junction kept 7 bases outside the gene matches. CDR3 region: CASSLYQGGPEAFF. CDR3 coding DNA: TGTGCCAGCAGTTTGTATCAGGGGGGACCTGAAGCTTTCTTT.

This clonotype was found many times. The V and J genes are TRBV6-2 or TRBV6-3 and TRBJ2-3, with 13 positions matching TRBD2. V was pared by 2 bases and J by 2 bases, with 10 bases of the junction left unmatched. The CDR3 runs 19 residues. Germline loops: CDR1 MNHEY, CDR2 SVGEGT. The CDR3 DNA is TGTGCCAGCAGTTACACAGAAAAGGGACTAGCGGGACTCACAGATACGCAGTATTTT. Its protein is CASSYTEKGLAGLTDTQYF.

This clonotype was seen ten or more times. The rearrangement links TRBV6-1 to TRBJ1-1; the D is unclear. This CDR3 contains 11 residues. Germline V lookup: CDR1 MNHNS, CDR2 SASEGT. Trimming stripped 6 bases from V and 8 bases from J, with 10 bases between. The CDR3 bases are TGTGCCAGCAGCCGGTTGAGGGAAGCTTTCTTT. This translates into CASSRLREAFF.

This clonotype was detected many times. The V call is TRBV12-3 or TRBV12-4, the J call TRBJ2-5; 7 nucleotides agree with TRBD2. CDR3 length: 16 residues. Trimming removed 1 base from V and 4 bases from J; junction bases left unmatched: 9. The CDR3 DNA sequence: TGTGCCAGCAGTTTAGTATCGTGGGCTAGCGGAGAGACCCAGTACTTC. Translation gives CASSLVSWASGETQYF.

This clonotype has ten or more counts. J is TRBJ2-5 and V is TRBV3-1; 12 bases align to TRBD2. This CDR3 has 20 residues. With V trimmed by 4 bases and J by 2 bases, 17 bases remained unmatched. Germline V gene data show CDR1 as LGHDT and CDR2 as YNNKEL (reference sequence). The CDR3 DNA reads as TGTGCCAGCAGCCCCCTCTTTCTAGCGGGAGGGCCGACGTCTCAAGAGACCCAGTACTTC. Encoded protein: CASSPLFLAGGPTSQETQYF.

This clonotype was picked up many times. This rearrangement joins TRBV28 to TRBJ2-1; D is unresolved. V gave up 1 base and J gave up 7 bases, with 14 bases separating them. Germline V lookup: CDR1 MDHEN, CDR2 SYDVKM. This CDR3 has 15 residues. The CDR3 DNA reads TGTGCCAGCAGTTTATTAGAGGTTAGCTGGAATGAGCAGTTCTTC. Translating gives CASSLLEVSWNEQFF.

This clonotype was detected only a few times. CDR3 nucleotide sequence: TGTGCCAGTAACAATGTACCTGGGGAGCTGTTTTTT. It is translated as CASNNVPGELFF. This rearrangement joins TRBV19 to TRBJ2-2, with D unresolved. Trimming took 7 bases from V and 8 from J, leaving 11 bases between them. Germline loops: CDR1 LNHDA, CDR2 SQIVND (reference sequence). This CDR3 contains 12 residues. The complete variable domain, with remaining parts taken from reference TRBV19 and TRBJ2-2, reads DGGITQSPKYLFRKEGQNVTLSCEQNLNHDAMYWYRQDPGQGLRLIYYSQIVNDFQKGDIAEGYSVSREKKESFPLTVTSAQKNPTAFYLCASNNVPGELFFGEGSRLTVL.

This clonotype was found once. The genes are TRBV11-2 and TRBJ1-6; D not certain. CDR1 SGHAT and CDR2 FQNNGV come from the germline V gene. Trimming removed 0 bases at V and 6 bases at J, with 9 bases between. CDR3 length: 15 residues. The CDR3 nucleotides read TGTGCCAGCAGCTTAGATCGCCCCGGTAATTCACCCCTCCACTTT. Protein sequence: CASSLDRPGNSPLHF.

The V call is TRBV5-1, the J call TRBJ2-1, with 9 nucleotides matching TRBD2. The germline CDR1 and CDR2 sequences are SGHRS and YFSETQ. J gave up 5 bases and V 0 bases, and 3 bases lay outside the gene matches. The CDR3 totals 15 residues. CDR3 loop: CASSLVASGNNEQFF. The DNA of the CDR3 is TGCGCCAGCAGCTTGGTCGCTAGCGGGAACAATGAGCAGTTCTTC. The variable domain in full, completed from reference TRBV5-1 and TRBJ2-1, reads KAGVTQTPRYLIKTRGQQVTLSCSPISGHRSVSWYQQTPGQGLQFLFEYFSETQRNKGNFPGRFSGRQFSNSRSEMNVSTLELGDSALYLCASSLVASGNNEQFFGPGTRLTVL.

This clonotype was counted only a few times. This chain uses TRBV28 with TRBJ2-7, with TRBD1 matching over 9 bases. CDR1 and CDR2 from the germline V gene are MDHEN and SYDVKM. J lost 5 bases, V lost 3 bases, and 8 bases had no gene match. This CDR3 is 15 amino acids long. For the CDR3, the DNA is TGTGCCAGCAGTTTGGGACAGGGTGGAAGGGACGAGCAGTACTTC. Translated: CASSLGQGGRDEQYF.

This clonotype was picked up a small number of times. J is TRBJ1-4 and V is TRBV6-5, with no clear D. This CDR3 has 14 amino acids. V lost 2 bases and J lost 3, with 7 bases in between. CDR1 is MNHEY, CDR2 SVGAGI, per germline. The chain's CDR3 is CASSYGGPNEKLFF. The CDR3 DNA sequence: TGTGCCAGCAGTTACGGTGGGCCTAATGAAAAACTGTTTTTT.

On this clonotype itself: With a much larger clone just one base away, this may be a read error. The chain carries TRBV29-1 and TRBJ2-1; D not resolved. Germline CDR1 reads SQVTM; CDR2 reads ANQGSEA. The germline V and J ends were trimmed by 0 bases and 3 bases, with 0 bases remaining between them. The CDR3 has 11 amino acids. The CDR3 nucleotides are TGCAGCGTTGAAGACTACAATGAGCAGTTCTTC. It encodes CSVEDYNEQFF.

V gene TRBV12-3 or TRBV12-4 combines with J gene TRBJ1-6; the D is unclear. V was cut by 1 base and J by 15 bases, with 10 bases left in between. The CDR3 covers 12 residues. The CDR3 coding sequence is TGTGCCAGCAGTTTAGGACGAGTGGTCCTCCACTTT. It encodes CASSLGRVVLHF.

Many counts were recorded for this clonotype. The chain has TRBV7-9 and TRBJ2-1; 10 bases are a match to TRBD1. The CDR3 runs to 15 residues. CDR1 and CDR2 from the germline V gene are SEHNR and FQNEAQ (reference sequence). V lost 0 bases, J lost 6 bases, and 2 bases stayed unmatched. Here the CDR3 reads CASSLAGTGVNEQFF. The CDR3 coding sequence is TGTGCCAGCAGCTTAGCAGGGACAGGGGTCAATGAGCAGTTCTTC.

CDR3 sequence: CASSQEEGGREKLFF. CDR3 coding DNA: TGCGCCAGCAGCCAAGAGGAGGGGGGACGTGAAAAACTGTTTTTT. V usage is TRBV4-1 and J usage is TRBJ1-4, with TRBD1 as a possible D gene (6 bases). The CDR3 has 15 residues. Germline V gives CDR1 MGHRA, CDR2 YSYEKL. V lost 0 bases to trimming and J lost 7 bases, with 12 bases between them.